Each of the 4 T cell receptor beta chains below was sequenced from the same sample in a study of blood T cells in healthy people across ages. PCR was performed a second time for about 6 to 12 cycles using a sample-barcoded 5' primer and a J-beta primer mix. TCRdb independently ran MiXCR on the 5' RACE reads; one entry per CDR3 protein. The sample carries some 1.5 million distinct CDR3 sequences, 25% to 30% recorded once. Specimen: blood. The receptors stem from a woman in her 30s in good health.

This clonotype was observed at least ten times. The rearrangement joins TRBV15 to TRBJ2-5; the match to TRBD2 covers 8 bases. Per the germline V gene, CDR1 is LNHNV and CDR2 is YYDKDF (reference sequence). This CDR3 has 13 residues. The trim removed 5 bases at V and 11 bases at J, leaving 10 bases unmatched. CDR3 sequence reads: CATSPSGSGEQYF. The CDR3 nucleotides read TGTGCCACCAGCCCGAGCGGGAGTGGTGAGCAGTACTTC. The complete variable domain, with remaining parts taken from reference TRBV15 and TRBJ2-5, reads DAMVIQNPRYQVTQFGKPVTLSCSQTLNHNVMYWYQQKSSQAPKLLFHYYDKDFNNEADTPDNFQSRRPNTSFCFLDIRSPGLGDTAMYLCATSPSGSGEQYFGPGTRLLVL.

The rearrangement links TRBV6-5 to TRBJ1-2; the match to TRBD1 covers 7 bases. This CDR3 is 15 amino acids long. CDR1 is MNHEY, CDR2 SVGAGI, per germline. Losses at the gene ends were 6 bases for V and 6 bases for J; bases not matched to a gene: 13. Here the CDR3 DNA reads TGTGCCAGCAGATTTGAGGGGGCGCGGGGTGATGGCTACACCTTC. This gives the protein CASRFEGARGDGYTF.

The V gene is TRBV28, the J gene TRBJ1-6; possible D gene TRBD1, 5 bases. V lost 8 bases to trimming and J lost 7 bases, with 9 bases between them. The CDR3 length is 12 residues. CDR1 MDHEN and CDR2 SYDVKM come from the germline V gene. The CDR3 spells CASRGQNSPLHF. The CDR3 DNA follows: TGTGCCAGCCGGGGCCAGAATTCACCCCTCCACTTT.

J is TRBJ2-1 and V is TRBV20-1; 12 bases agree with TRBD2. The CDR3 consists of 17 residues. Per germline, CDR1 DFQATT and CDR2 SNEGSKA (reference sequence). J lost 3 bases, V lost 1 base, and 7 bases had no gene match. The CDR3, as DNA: TGCAGTGCTAGAGCCCAGACTAGCGGGAGCGACTACAATGAGCAGTTCTTC. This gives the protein CSARAQTSGSDYNEQFF.